This TCR beta chain is from a study of regulatory T cells in long-lasting Graves disease (dated by TCRdb to the early 2020s). Background on the whole study: Antithyroid drugs had been taken for less than 3 months by newly diagnosed Graves' disease patients. Peripheral blood TCR sequencing and RNA sequencing compared persistent Graves' disease patients with newly diagnosed Graves' disease patients. The study was conducted in China and was registered as a clinical trial. TCR sequencing covered 13 persistent and roughly 20 newly diagnosed Graves' disease patients, about 35 samples in total.

Overall study results and their limits: The authors acknowledged the small sample size as a limitation that may reduce accuracy. Persistent Graves' disease patients showed lower TCR Shannon entropy and fewer highly expanded clones than newly diagnosed patients, suggesting clonal expansion. Sequencing and analysis were limited to the TCR beta chain. Only peripheral blood was studied, because thyroid tissue, the primary lesion, was inaccessible. Persistent disease showed preferential use of TRBV28, TRBJ1-2 and TRBJ2-5, whereas newly diagnosed disease favored TRBV20-1 and TRBJ2-1. More public clonotypes were shared among persistent patients (around 2,600) than among newly diagnosed patients (approximately 1,000).

Receptor libraries were prepared by multiplex PCR. Instrument used: Illumina HiSeq 4000. CDR3 regions were amplified by Arm-PCR with iRepertoire HTBI primers to construct TCR beta libraries. Before sequencing, the PCR products underwent gel purification. In the authors' own workflow: Gene usage analysis of CDR3 amino acid clonotypes used the roughly 60 TRBV and 14 to 15 TRBJ segments found across samples. COPE and FqMerger were used to merge filtered high-quality paired reads into contigs. BLAST was used to align contigs to IMGT TRBV, TRBD and TRBJ reference genes, with CDR3 defined following IMGT. Any clonotype with a frequency above 0.1% was counted as a highly expanded clone. Shannon entropy was used to measure repertoire diversity, and the Gini coefficient was used to measure V-J evenness. A clonotype found in more than one individual was treated as public. The public reads were run again by TCRdb, first through fastp at Q25 and then through MiXCR, and only productive beta chains were kept. Every distinct CDR3 protein forms one entry, paired with its most common genes and DNA. TCRdb's processing, not the authors' own work, is the source of the V and J calls. The sample data list a few hundred thousand distinct CDR3 sequences, and about 11% of these were observed just once. Approximately 19% of the sample is held by the ten biggest clonotypes.

From the germline V gene (reference sequence), CDR1 is GTSNPN and CDR2 is SVGIG. The CDR3 measures 14 amino acids from cysteine to phenylalanine. CDR3 DNA is the only sequence kept; it has 42 bases, read in frame from the first base. The sample's time point label, decoded: newly diagnosed GD, antithyroid drugs for less than 3 months. RNA was extracted from PBMCs in TRIzol for both TCR sequencing and RNA sequencing. The diagnosis of Graves' disease was made according to American Thyroid Association guidelines. Patients for the study were recruited at an endocrinology department in Xi'an, China. From each patient, approximately 9 milliliters of peripheral blood was collected into an EDTA anticoagulant tube. Ficoll Paque Plus density gradient separation was used to isolate PBMCs, and no further T cell sorting was done. An Agilent 2100 Bioanalyzer and agarose gel were used to assess RNA quality, and a NanoDrop 2000 was used to measure RNA concentration.

In its sample, this clonotype was seen many times. The antigen it recognizes is unknown. No base quality information exists; no much larger clone differs at one position. This same sample was also part of a study on T cells in Graves' hyperthyroidism and ophthalmopathy. Drawing on the second study: A patient counted as having stable Graves' hyperthyroidism if no progression to ophthalmopathy occurred over 18 months of follow-up. Hyperthyroidism patients were newly diagnosed, had a disease duration of under 2 months, and were aged 18 to 65 years. Any patient with an uncontrolled infection, another autoimmune disease, pregnancy or lactation was excluded. Diagnoses relied on clinical symptoms, serum thyroxine and TRAb, thyroid ultrasound and orbital computed tomography. For the first round of RT-PCR on the TCR CDR3, the HTBI primer set was used together with the Qiagen OneStep RT-PCR kit. Blood samples also contained most of the expanded thyroid clonotypes (frequency above 0.001), which suggests that blood repertoires may reflect thyroid immune responses. In cross-validation, a model built on a 13 V-J signature told ophthalmopathy apart from stable hyperthyroidism with 85% to 90% sensitivity and around 83% specificity, and in testing the same model reached 80%/75%. During validation, the model predicted progression to ophthalmopathy a median of roughly six months ahead of onset, with more than 60% sensitivity and roughly 75% specificity. To identify distinguishing TCR V-J signatures, a discovery cohort of about a hundred patients was used, comprising some 45 with Graves' ophthalmopathy and 57 with stable Graves' hyperthyroidism. Prospective prediction of ophthalmopathy was tested in an independent validation cohort of approximately 18 hyperthyroidism patients and approximately 17 patients who later progressed to ophthalmopathy. The 100 or so discovery patients were randomly split 7:3 into training and test sets. Thyroid tissue and blood T-cell repertoires from about six Graves' hyperthyroidism patients were also compared in the study. Following sampling, methimazole starting at 30 mg daily was given to hyperthyroidism patients, and high-dose intravenous methylprednisolone was given to ophthalmopathy patients. Libraries were constructed in a second round of multiplex PCR, after which size selection and purification were carried out. Paired-end sequencing of the libraries was performed with 100 bp reads on an Illumina HiSeq2000. SOAPnuke was used to process the raw data, throwing out any read that contained adapters or uncalled bases, had a mean Phred below 15, or lacked an exact constant-primer or identifier match. High-quality paired reads were merged with COPE v1.2.5, and unique nucleotide sequences were defined as clonotypes. Clonotypes were aligned to IMGT TRBV, TRBD and TRBJ reference segments using MiTCR v1.1. The analysis included only V-J combinations with a frequency above 0.0001, which together covered around 99% of the repertoires. A TCS score was defined as the ratio of F50 (clonal expansion) to E x V (chaos), with BLOSUM62-based TCRdist applied between CDR3 peptides within each V-J. Welch's t-statistics and random forest reduced 500 to 650 V-J features to under 15, which were used in a naive Bayes classifier (R e1071). No statistical method was used to set the sample size in advance, and investigators knew the group allocation. According to the paper, TCR Vbeta CDR3 sequencing was carried out on 120 to 150 peripheral blood samples, which came from around 43 ophthalmopathy, 80 or so hyperthyroidism and about 17 progressor patients.

The sequence was collected from a woman under 30 with Graves disease. Donor details come from another sample of the same person, matched by shared clones. The chain is encoded by TRBV30 joined to TRBJ1-2; the D segment could be TRBD1, given 5 matching bases. The sequenced sample was peripheral blood mononuclear cells (PBMCs), obtained at new diagnosis, from a patient treated with antithyroid drugs. The CDR3 reads as follows: CAGNGGALSSGYTF. The nucleotide sequence is given as TGTGCGGGAAACGGAGGGGCGCTCTCGAGTGGCTACACCTTC.